Listed below are T cell receptor beta chains from one sample, sequenced in a study of cytotoxic CD8 clonotypes in ibrutinib-treated CLL. The assay was immunoSEQ multiplex PCR, and TCRdb's table has in-frame clones only and misses some. This sample carries 35,000 to 55,000 clones, 69% of them seen once, and the ten largest clones take more than 10%. This specimen was PBMCs, taken after 12 months of ibrutinib treatment. The origin of the receptors is a human donor with chronic lymphocytic leukemia. Each CDR3 is given with its conserved first and last residue. D genes are given only for firm matches. Some rows mark clone size as missing; the rest say once, few, many or name a class of expanded clone.

-,15,-,TRBV29-1,TRBJ2-2,CSASRTGPSSGELFF,TGCAGCGCCTCAAGGACGGGCCCGAGTTCCGGGGAGCTGTTTTTT
-,16,TRBD1,TRBV5-1,TRBJ1-3,CASSLSLQGVENTIYF,TGCGCCAGCAGCTTGAGTCTACAGGGGGTAGAAAACACCATATATTTT
-,15,TRBD2,TRBV2,TRBJ2-5,CASSAASGWGETQYF,TGTGCCAGCAGTGCGGCTAGCGGGTGGGGAGAGACCCAGTACTTC
-,17,TRBD1,TRBV27,TRBJ2-3,CASSLLRQGIGTDTQYF,TGTGCCAGCAGTTTATTGCGACAGGGGATCGGCACAGATACGCAGTATTTT
-,13,-,TRBV5-1,TRBJ1-3,CASSLAGGNTIYF,TGCGCCAGCAGCTTGGCCGGCGGAAACACCATATATTTT
-,12,-,TRBV11-2,TRBJ1-2,CASSLARHGYTF,TGTGCCAGCAGCTTAGCAAGGCATGGCTACACCTTC
few,16,TRBD1,TRBV5-1,TRBJ1-1,CASSLGDRTMNTEAFF,TGCGCCAGCAGCTTGGGGGACAGGACCATGAACACTGAAGCTTTCTTT
few,14,-,TRBV6-4,TRBJ1-5,CASTAPAINQPQHF,TGTGCCAGCACTGCCCCGGCTATCAATCAGCCCCAGCATTTT
few,12,-,TRBV7-9,TRBJ1-2,CASSLQNYGYTF,TGTGCCAGCAGCTTACAGAACTATGGCTACACCTTC
-,14,TRBD1,TRBV7-2,TRBJ1-2,CASRLGTGVYGYTF,TGTGCCAGCAGGCTCGGGACAGGCGTCTATGGCTACACCTTC
-,14,-,TRBV25-1,TRBJ2-5,CASSERGFRETQYF,TGTGCCAGCAGTGAACGGGGCTTCAGAGAGACCCAGTACTTC
few,12,TRBD1,TRBV7-8,TRBJ1-2,CASSPRTGGYTF,TGTGCCAGCAGCCCACGGACAGGGGGCTACACCTTC
-,13,-,TRBV27,TRBJ2-1,CASSLGGQSWQFF,TGTGCCAGCAGTTTGGGGGGCCAAAGCTGGCAGTTCTTC
-,15,-,TRBV29-1,TRBJ1-4,CSVVAPTGSNEKLFF,TGCAGCGTTGTAGCCCCAACGGGCTCTAATGAAAAACTGTTTTTT
-,16,-,TRBV6-5,TRBJ2-7,CASSYSTVGTSYEQYF,TGTGCCAGCAGTTACTCGACAGTGGGGACCTCCTACGAGCAGTACTTC
-,15,TRBD2,TRBV28,TRBJ2-5,CASSRGLADQETQYF,TGTGCCAGCAGTCGGGGCCTAGCGGACCAAGAGACCCAGTACTTC
-,10,-,TRBV6-5,TRBJ2-7,CASSPDEQYF,TGTGCCAGCAGCCCCGATGAGCAGTACTTC
-,13,TRBD1,TRBV7-2,TRBJ2-4,CASSLNRGDIQYF,TGTGCCAGCAGCTTAAACAGGGGTGACATTCAGTACTTC
few,14,-,TRBV5-1,TRBJ2-1,CASSFRSSYNEQFF,TGCGCCAGCAGCTTTCGCAGTTCCTACAATGAGCAGTTCTTC
-,16,-,TRBV4-1,TRBJ1-5,CASSHPAGARNQPQHF,TGCGCCAGCAGCCACCCTGCAGGGGCCCGCAATCAGCCCCAGCATTTT
medium-sized,13,-,TRBV27,TRBJ1-2,CASSLQSNYGYTF,TGTGCCAGCAGTTTACAGAGCAACTATGGCTACACCTTC
-,16,-,TRBV11-2,TRBJ1-4,CASSFRLGTDNEKLFF,TGTGCCAGCAGCTTCCGCCTCGGGACGGATAATGAAAAACTGTTTTTT
-,16,TRBD1,TRBV28,TRBJ2-1,CASSSPGDRGNNEQFF,TGTGCCAGCAGTTCCCCCGGGGACAGGGGAAACAATGAGCAGTTCTTC
-,13,TRBD1,TRBV6-1,TRBJ1-5,CASSGTEHQPQHF,TGTGCCAGCAGCGGGACAGAACATCAGCCCCAGCATTTT
-,16,TRBD1,TRBV2,TRBJ2-5,CASSRSAGTGQETQYF,TGTGCCAGCAGTAGAAGTGCCGGGACAGGGCAAGAGACCCAGTACTTC
-,17,-,TRBV4-1,TRBJ2-6,CASSASPADSGANVLTF,TGCGCCAGCAGCGCGAGTCCGGCAGACTCTGGGGCCAACGTCCTGACTTTC
-,14,TRBD1,TRBV19,TRBJ2-3,CASSSQTGGLAQYF,TGTGCCAGTAGTAGTCAGACAGGGGGCTTGGCGCAGTATTTT
once,14,-,TRBV19,TRBJ1-1,CASSRGAFNTEAFF,TGTGCCAGTAGCCGGGGGGCGTTCAACACTGAAGCTTTCTTT
few,15,-,TRBV7-8,TRBJ2-5,CASSLARRLSETQYF,TGTGCCAGCAGCTTAGCGAGGCGTCTATCAGAGACCCAGTACTTC
-,16,-,TRBV4-1,TRBJ2-1,CASSLNLGSSYNEQFF,TGCGCCAGCAGCCTAAACTTGGGAAGCTCCTACAATGAGCAGTTCTTC
-,16,TRBD1,TRBV4-1,TRBJ2-7,CASSIYPGTGEYEQYF,TGCGCCAGCAGCATATACCCCGGGACAGGGGAATACGAGCAGTACTTC